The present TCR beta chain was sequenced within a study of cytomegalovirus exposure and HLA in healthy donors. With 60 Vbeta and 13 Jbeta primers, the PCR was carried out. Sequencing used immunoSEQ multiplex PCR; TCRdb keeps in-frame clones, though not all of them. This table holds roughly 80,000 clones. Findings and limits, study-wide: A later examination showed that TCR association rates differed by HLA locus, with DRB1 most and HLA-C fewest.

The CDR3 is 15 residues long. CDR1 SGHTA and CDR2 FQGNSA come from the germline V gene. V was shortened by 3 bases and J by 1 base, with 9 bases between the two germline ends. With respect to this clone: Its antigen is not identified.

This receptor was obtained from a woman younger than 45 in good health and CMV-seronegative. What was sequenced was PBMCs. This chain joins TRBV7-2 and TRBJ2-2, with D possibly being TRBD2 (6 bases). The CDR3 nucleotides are TGTGCCAGCAGCTTTGGCGGGGTGAACACCGGGGAGCTGTTTTTT. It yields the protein CASSFGGVNTGELFF.